This TCR beta chain was obtained from a study of Ad26.COV2.S vaccination and SARS-CoV-2 variants. Study-level information: Donor was in the COV1001 Ad26.COV2.S trial arm.

Treatment meaning: roughly 18 received Ad26.COV2.S at low or high dose, single or two shots; several received placebo; per-sample allocation not given. Following the first vaccine or placebo injection, samples were taken on day 63. A Boston donor was an adult aged 18-55 years. Only in-frame clones appear in the TCRdb table, and some are missing; sequencing was by immunoSEQ multiplex PCR. The sample comprises about 220,000 clones, roughly 90% of which are singletons, and about 10% rests with the top ten. The CDR3 is 13 amino acids. The V gene's germline CDR1 is SNHLY and CDR2 FYNNEI. V gave up 6 bases and J gave up 6 bases, with 14 bases separating them.

The sample was peripheral blood, taken in a trial of Ad26.COV2.S vaccine versus placebo. The source is a person between 18 and 59 years old who received the Ad26.COV2.S COVID-19 vaccine or a placebo. The chain joins TRBV2 to TRBJ1-2, with no clear D. CDR3 in amino acids: CASRVGGDHGYTF. CDR3 in DNA: TGTGCCAGCAGGGTTGGCGGTGATCATGGCTACACCTTC.